This is a list of T cell receptor beta chains from one sample in a study of blood T cell repertoires in COVID-19. Using immunoSEQ multiplex PCR, the repertoire was profiled, and TCRdb retains in-frame clones only, with some absent. The sample shows hundreds of thousands of clones, 75% to 90% of them seen only once. The specimen sequenced was peripheral blood. Receptor source: a woman aged 18-30 years with acute or convalescent COVID-19. Both conserved end residues are part of each CDR3. The order of the fields is clone size, J gene, D gene, V gene, CDR3 DNA, CDR3 protein. D genes are given only for firm matches. Some rows have no size entry. The others give once, few or many, or a class for an expanded clone.

>-|TRBJ1-6|TRBD1|TRBV9
TGTGCCAGCAGCGGAACCAGGGGGTTTAATTCACCCCTCCACTTT
CASSGTRGFNSPLHF
>-|TRBJ2-1|TRBD2|TRBV24-1
TGTGCCACCAGTGACGGGGGGGCCGGTTACAATGAGCAGTTCTTC
CATSDGGAGYNEQFF
>-|TRBJ1-1|-|TRBV5-4
TGTGCCAGCAGCTTGGTAGTTTTGGGGGACTCGGACGGATCGAACACTGAAGCTTTCTTT
CASSLVVLGDSDGSNTEAFF
>-|TRBJ2-3|-|TRBV10-2
TGCGCCAGCAAGCTATTAGGGTTGATTGAACGGGGTCCTGGCACAGATACGCAGTATTTT
CASKLLGLIERGPGTDTQYF
>-|TRBJ1-1|TRBD1|TRBV6-5
TGTGCCAGCAGAACTCCCAGGGGGTTGAACACTGAAGCTTTCTTT
CASRTPRGLNTEAFF
>many|TRBJ1-2|-|TRBV1
TGCACCAGCGCCGAGGTAGGGGGCAATGGCCCGGGCGGCTACACCTTC
CTSAEVGGNGPGGYTF
>-|TRBJ2-7|-|TRBV24-1
TGTGCCACCAGTGATTCAACCGGGTCAAACGCCTACGAGCAGTACTTC
CATSDSTGSNAYEQYF
>few|TRBJ1-1|-|TRBV9
TGTGCCAGCAGCGTACCCCCCCACGGGGACACTGAAGCTTTCTTT
CASSVPPHGDTEAFF
>-|TRBJ2-2|TRBD2|TRBV2
TGTGCCAGCAACCGGGGGGGAATCACCGGGGAGCTGTTTTTT
CASNRGGITGELFF
>-|TRBJ1-3|-|TRBV13
TGTGCCAGCAGCTCCAGGGGCTCGGTCGACGGAAACACCATATATTTT
CASSSRGSVDGNTIYF
>-|TRBJ2-5|TRBD1|TRBV6-5
TGTGCCAGCAGTTACGGAGCCCAGGGGGTAACGGAGACCCAGTACTTC
CASSYGAQGVTETQYF
>-|TRBJ1-6|-|TRBV25-1
TGTGCCAGCAGTGCCTCACCCGGTCCCCATTCACCCCTCCACTTT
CASSASPGPHSPLHF
>-|TRBJ1-2|TRBD1|TRBV5-5
TGTGCCAGCAGCCTGCAGGGGGCGGACTATGGCTACACCTTC
CASSLQGADYGYTF
>few|TRBJ1-5|-|TRBV5-1
TGCGCCAGCAGCTTGGGGGGTTTAGGGGATAGCAATCAGCCCCAGCATTTT
CASSLGGLGDSNQPQHF
>-|TRBJ2-7|-|TRBV10-3
TGTGCCATCAGTGAAAGGCAGGGGGGAAGCGGGCAGTACTTC
CAISERQGGSGQYF
>-|TRBJ2-3|TRBD2|TRBV10-3
TGTGCCATCAGTGAGCCCATAGCGGGGGGCGCAGATACGCAGTATTTT
CAISEPIAGGADTQYF
>-|TRBJ1-1|TRBD1|TRBV29-1
TGCAGCGTGAGGACAGGGATGAACACTGAAGCTTTCTTT
CSVRTGMNTEAFF
>-|TRBJ2-2|TRBD1|TRBV7-9
TGTGCCAGCACCATACCCCAGGGACAGGCGGGCGGGGAGCTGTTTTTT
CASTIPQGQAGGELFF
>-|TRBJ1-6|-|TRBV6-6
TGTGCCAGCACGTACTCCTATAATTCACCCCTCCACTTT
CASTYSYNSPLHF
>-|TRBJ2-1|-|TRBV5-1
TGCGCCAGCAGCTTGGAGGGGCTGTCCTACAATGAGCAGTTCTTC
CASSLEGLSYNEQFF